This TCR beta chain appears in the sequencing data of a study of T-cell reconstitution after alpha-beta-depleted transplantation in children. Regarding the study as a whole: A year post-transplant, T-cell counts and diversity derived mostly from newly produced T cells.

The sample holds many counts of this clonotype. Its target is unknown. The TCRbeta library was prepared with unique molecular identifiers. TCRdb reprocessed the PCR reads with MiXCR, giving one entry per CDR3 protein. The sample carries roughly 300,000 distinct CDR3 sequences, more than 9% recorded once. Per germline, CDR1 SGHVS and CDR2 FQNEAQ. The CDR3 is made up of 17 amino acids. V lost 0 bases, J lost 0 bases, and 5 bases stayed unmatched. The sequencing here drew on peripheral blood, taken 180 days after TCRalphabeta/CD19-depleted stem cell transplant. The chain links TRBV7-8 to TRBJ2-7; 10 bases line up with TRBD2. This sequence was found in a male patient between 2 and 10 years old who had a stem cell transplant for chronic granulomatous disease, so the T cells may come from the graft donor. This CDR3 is CASSLAGTSAVSYEQYF. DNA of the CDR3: TGTGCCAGCAGCTTAGCTGGGACTAGCGCCGTCTCCTACGAGCAGTACTTC.